This TCR beta chain was sequenced in a study of T cells after yellow fever vaccination (dated by TCRdb to the late 2010s). About the study as a whole: The SMART-Seq v4 Ultra Low Input RNA kit was used to prepare libraries from fractions with low cell numbers. Blood was drawn at multiple timepoints before and after primary and secondary immunization, with bulk PBMC replicates and cell subsets isolated. Two healthy male donors, one aged 18 to 30 and one aged 30 to 40 years, were included in the cohort. Bulk TCR alpha and beta repertoires were sequenced longitudinally to track T-cell clones before and after primary and booster YFV17D yellow fever vaccination. Points the paper makes about the study in general: A small fraction of clonotypes showed up in both the CD4 and CD8 compartments, probably as a result of convergent recombination. Because the study included only a couple of donors, the extent to which the findings can be generalized is limited. Because abundant contaminating clonotypes from the bulk population could be contained in FACS-sorted repertoires, computational filtering was required. After the booster, most clones that had expanded after primary vaccination were detected again (around 97% of CD4 and around nine tenths of CD8), suggesting broad maintenance of memory. The secondary T-cell response was weaker than the primary response but faster, peaking on day 5 instead of day 15.

Details on this clonotype: The antigen this receptor binds is unknown. No per-base quality is available; no much larger clone lies one base away.

TCR cDNA was synthesized by 5'RACE template switching, through which a universal primer site and unique molecular identifiers were introduced. cDNA synthesis was primed from both the TCR alpha and TCR beta constant segments. Libraries were amplified in two PCR steps, with sample barcodes and sequencing adapters added in the second step. Sequencing of the libraries was done on either Illumina HiSeq 2500 (2x100 bp) or NovaSeq (2x150 bp). The authors' pipeline ran thus. Demultiplexing of reads and collapsing into UMI consensus sequences were performed with MIGEC, and V(D)J alignment was carried out with MiXCR. Vaccine-responding clonotypes were identified with edgeR using replicate PBMC samples, with FDR below 0.01 and a log2 fold change above 5 up to day 15 being required. Each bulk clonotype received a CD4 or CD8 identity based on whether the sequenced CD4 or CD8 repertoire contained that clonotype at higher abundance. TCRdb applied fastp at Q25 and MiXCR to the public reads, then kept only in-frame beta chains. One record per CDR3 amino acid sequence lists the most common genes and DNA. The V and J calls were not made by the authors but by TCRdb's processing. This sample has about 630,000 distinct CDR3 sequences in its table, and roughly an eighth of those were observed once. The ten largest clones add up to about 15% of the sample.

The treatment or condition label here, explained by the study, means: live attenuated yellow fever vaccine strain. Two biological replicates of bulk PBMCs were collected at each blood-draw timepoint. A standard Ficoll-Paque protocol was used to isolate PBMCs from peripheral blood. TriZol was used to extract RNA from bulk PBMCs, CD4 and CD8 fractions, and dextramer-positive and dextramer-negative fractions. Trimming costs V 1 base and J 0 bases, and their ends lie 7 bases apart. From cysteine to phenylalanine, the CDR3 is 14 amino acids long. CDR3 DNA is the only sequence kept; it has 42 bases, read in frame from the first base.

The material sequenced was PBMCs, taken on the day of the yellow fever booster vaccination. The chain was built from TRBV12-3 or TRBV12-4 and TRBJ2-7, with no D gene named confidently. The clonotype originates from a man in his thirties or forties who received the YFV17D yellow fever vaccine. In nucleotide form, the sequence is TGTGCCAGCAGTTTAGATGGCTTCTCCTACGAGCAGTACTTC. Its protein reads: CASSLDGFSYEQYF.